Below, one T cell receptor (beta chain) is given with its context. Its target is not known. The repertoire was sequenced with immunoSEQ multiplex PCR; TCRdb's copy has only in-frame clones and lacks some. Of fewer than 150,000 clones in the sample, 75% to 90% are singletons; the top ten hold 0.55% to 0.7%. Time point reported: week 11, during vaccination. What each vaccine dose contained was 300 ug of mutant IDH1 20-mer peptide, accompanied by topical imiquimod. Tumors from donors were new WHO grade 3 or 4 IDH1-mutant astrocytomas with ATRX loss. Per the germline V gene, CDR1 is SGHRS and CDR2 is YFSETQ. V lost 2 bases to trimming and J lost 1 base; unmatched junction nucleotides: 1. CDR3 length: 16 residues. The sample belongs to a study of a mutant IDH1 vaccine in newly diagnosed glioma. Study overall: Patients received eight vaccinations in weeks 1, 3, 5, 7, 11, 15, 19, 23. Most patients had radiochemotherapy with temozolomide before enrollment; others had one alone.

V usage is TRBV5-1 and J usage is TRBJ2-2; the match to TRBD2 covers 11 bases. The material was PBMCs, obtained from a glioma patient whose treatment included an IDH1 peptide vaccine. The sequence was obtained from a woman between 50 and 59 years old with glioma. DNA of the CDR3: TGCGCCAGCAGCTTAACTAGCGGGGGGAACACCGGGGAGCTGTTTTTT. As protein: CASSLTSGGNTGELFF.